The 6 T cell receptor beta chains presented below share a single source sample, sequenced in a study of T-cell reconstitution after alpha-beta-depleted transplantation in children. Preparation of the TCRbeta library involved a method that used unique molecular identifiers. TCRdb re-derived calls from the PCR reads in MiXCR, one entry per CDR3 protein. The sample has 500,000 to 650,000 distinct CDR3 sequences, 10% to 12% seen once. The input for sequencing was PBMCs, mostly from graft donor cells, taken 180 days after TCRalphabeta/CD19-depleted stem cell transplant. These receptor sequences come from a female patient aged 2-9 years who had a stem cell transplant for aplastic anemia, so the T cells may come from the graft donor.

There are a few counts of this clonotype. This chain connects TRBV7-9 to TRBJ2-5, with D perhaps matching TRBD1 (6 bases). V was shortened by 5 bases and J by 2 bases, with 12 bases between the two germline ends. Germline V lookup: CDR1 SEHNR, CDR2 FQNEAQ (reference sequence). The CDR3 sequence is 14 residues long. CDR3 loop: CASSPQGLQETQYF. The CDR3 DNA follows: TGTGCCAGCAGCCCCCAGGGGCTTCAAGAGACCCAGTACTTC.

The rearrangement links TRBV11-2 to TRBJ2-4; TRBD1 matches 7 bases. This CDR3 contains 21 residues. The junction had 21 bases not matched to a gene; V was cut back by 4 bases and J by 0 bases. Germline CDR1 reads SGHAT; CDR2 reads FQNNGV. In DNA, the CDR3 is TGTGCCAGCAGCTCCCGCTCGTCGGGGACAGACACCCGACTAGCCAAAAACATTCAGTACTTC. Translating gives CASSSRSSGTDTRLAKNIQYF.

The chain is built from TRBV14 and TRBJ2-7; weak D call: TRBD2 (6 bases). The CDR3 has 14 residues. Looked up from germline, CDR1 is SGHDN and CDR2 is FVKESK. Deletions cut 5 bases from V and 3 bases from J, with 14 bases between. This CDR3 reads CASSVRGRIYEQYF. The CDR3 DNA reads as TGTGCCAGCAGCGTTCGGGGGAGGATCTACGAGCAGTACTTC.

This clonotype has only a few counts. V and J are TRBV12-3 or TRBV12-4 and TRBJ1-3, with D perhaps matching TRBD1 (6 bases). This CDR3 has 16 amino acids. V was clipped by 1 base and J by 3 bases, with 13 bases between them. CDR3 DNA: TGTGCCAGCAGTTTAGTGAGCACAGGGATTGGAAACACCATATATTTT. It specifies CASSLVSTGIGNTIYF.

This rearrangement joins TRBV7-2 to TRBJ1-2; TRBD1 is a possible D gene (6 bases). CDR3 length equals 14 residues. The germline V and J ends were trimmed by 2 bases and 7 bases, with 14 bases remaining between them. Germline-derived CDR1 and CDR2 are SGHTA and FQGNSA. The CDR3 nucleotides read TGTGCCAGCAGCTTATACCGGGACAAAGTTGGCTACACCTTC. It translates to CASSLYRDKVGYTF.

The chain combines TRBV4-2 with TRBJ1-2; a weak D match, TRBD1 (5 bases). Between the trimmed V and J ends, which lost 4 bases and 2 bases, there was a span of 14 bases. The V gene's germline CDR1 is LGHNA and CDR2 YNFKEQ. This CDR3 region has 15 residues. CDR3 sequence (DNA): TGTGCCAGCAGCCCGTCGGCAGGGCCGAACTATGGCTACACCTTC. Translation: CASSPSAGPNYGYTF.